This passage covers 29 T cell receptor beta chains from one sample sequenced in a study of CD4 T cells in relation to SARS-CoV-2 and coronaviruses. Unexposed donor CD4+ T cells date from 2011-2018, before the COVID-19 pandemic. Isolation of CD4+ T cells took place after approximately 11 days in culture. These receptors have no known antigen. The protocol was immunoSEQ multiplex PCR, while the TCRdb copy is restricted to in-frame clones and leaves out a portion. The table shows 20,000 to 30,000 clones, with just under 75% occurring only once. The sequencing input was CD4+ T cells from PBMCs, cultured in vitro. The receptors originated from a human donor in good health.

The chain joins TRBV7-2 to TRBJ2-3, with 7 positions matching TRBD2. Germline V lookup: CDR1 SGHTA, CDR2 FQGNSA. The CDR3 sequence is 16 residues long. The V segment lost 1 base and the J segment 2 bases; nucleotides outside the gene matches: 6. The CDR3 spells CASSLVGGANTDTQYF. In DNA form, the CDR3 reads TGTGCCAGCAGCTTAGTGGGAGGGGCCAACACAGATACGCAGTATTTT.

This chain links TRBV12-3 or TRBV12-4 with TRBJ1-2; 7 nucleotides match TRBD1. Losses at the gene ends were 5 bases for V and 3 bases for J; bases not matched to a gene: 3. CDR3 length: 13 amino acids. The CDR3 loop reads CASSRQGHYGYTF. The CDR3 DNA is TGTGCCAGCAGTCGACAGGGCCACTATGGCTACACCTTC.

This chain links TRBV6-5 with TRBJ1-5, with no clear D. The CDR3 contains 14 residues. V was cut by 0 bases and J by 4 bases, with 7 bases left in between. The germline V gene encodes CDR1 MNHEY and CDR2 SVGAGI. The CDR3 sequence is CASSYSEANQPQHF. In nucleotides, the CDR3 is TGTGCCAGCAGTTACTCGGAGGCGAATCAGCCCCAGCATTTT.

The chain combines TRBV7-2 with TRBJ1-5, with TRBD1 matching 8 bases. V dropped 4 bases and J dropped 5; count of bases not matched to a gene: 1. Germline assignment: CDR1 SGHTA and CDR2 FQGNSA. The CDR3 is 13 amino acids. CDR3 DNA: TGTGCCAGCAGCTCACAGGGGGATCAGCCCCAGCATTTT. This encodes CASSSQGDQPQHF. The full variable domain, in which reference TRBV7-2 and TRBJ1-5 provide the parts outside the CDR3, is GAGVSQSPSNKVTEKGKDVELRCDPISGHTALYWYRQSLGQGLEFLIYFQGNSAPDKSGLPSDRFSAERTGGSVSTLTIQRTQQEDSAVYLCASSSQGDQPQHFGDGTRLSIL.

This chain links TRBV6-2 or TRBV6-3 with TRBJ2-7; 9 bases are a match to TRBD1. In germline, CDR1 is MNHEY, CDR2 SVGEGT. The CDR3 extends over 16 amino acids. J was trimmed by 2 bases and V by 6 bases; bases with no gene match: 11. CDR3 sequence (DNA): TGTGCCAGCAGCCCTGGAACAGGGGGCAATCCCTACGAGCAGTACTTC. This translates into CASSPGTGGNPYEQYF.

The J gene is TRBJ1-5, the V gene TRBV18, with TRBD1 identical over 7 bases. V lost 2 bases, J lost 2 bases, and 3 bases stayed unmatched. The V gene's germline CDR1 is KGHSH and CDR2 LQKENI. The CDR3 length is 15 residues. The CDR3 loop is CASSPDRVGNQPQHF. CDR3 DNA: TGTGCCAGCTCACCAGACAGGGTAGGCAATCAGCCCCAGCATTTT. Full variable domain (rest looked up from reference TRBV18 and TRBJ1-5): NAGVMQNPRHLVRRRGQEARLRCSPMKGHSHVYWYRQLPEEGLKFMVYLQKENIIDESGMPKERFSAEFPKEGPSILRIQQVVRGDSAAYFCASSPDRVGNQPQHFGDGTRLSIL.

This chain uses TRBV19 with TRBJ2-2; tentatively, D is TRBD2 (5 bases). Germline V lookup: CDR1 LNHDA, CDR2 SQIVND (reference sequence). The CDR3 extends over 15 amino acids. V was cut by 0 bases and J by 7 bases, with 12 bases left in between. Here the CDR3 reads CASSIEDSRGGELFF. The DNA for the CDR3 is TGTGCCAGTAGTATAGAGGACTCCCGTGGCGGGGAGCTGTTTTTT.

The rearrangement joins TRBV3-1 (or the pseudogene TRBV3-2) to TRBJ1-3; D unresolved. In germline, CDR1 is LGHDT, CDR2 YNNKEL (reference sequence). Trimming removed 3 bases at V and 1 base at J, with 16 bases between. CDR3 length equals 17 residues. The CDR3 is CASSHGGAPKSGNTIYF. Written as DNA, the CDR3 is TGTGCCAGCAGCCATGGTGGCGCCCCGAAGTCTGGAAACACCATATATTTT.

The CDR3 here is CASSPRDGATNEKLFF. For the CDR3, the DNA is TGTGCCAGCAGCCCCCGGGACGGAGCAACTAATGAAAAACTGTTTTTT. This sequence joins TRBV7-9 and TRBJ1-4; a possible D gene is TRBD1 (5 bases). CDR3 length equals 16 residues. Germline CDR1 reads SEHNR; CDR2 reads FQNEAQ (reference sequence). V was shortened by 5 bases and J by 0 bases, with 13 bases between the two germline ends.

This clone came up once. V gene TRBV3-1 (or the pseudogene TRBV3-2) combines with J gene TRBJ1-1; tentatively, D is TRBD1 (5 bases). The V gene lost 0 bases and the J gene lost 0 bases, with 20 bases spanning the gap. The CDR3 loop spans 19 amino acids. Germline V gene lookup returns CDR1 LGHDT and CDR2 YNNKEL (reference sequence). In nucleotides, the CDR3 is TGTGCCAGCAGCCAAGATGTTCGGGGGTCATTCAACGTGAACACTGAAGCTTTCTTT. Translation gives CASSQDVRGSFNVNTEAFF.

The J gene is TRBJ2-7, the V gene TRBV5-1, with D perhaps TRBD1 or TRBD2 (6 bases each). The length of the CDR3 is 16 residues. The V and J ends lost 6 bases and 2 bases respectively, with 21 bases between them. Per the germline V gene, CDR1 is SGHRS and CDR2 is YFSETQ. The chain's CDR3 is CASTLQPGGLTYEQYF. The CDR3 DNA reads TGCGCCAGCACCCTTCAGCCCGGGGGCCTGACCTACGAGCAGTACTTC.

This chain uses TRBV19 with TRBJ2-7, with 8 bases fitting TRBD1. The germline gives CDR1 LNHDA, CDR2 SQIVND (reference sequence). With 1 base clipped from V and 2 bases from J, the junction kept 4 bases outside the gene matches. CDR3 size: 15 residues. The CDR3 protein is CASSIAPTGAYEQYF. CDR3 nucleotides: TGTGCCAGTAGTATAGCCCCGACAGGGGCCTACGAGCAGTACTTC.

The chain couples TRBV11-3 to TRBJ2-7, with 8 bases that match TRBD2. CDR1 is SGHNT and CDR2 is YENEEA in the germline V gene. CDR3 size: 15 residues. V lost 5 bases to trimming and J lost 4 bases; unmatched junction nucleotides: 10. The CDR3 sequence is CASSPPRTSWYEQYF. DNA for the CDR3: TGTGCCAGCAGCCCTCCCCGGACTAGCTGGTACGAGCAGTACTTC.

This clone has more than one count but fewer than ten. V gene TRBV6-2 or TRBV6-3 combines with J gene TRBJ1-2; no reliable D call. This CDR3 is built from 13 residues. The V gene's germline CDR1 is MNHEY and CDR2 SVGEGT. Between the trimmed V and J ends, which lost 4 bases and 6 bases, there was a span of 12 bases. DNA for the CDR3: TGTGCCAGCAGTTCCGCAAGACGGAATGGCTACACCTTC. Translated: CASSSARRNGYTF.

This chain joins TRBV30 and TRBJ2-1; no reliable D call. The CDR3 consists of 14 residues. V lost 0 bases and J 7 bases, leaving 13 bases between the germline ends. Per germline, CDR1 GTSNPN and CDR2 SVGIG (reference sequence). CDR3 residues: CAWSVARAWNEQFF. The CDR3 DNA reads TGTGCCTGGAGTGTAGCTCGGGCATGGAATGAGCAGTTCTTC.

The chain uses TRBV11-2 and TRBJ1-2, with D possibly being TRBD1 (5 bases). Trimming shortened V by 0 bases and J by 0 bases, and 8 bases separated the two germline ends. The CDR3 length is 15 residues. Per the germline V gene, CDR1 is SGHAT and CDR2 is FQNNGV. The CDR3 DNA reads TGTGCCAGCAGCTTAGACAGGGCCTCTAACTATGGCTACACCTTC. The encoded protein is CASSLDRASNYGYTF.

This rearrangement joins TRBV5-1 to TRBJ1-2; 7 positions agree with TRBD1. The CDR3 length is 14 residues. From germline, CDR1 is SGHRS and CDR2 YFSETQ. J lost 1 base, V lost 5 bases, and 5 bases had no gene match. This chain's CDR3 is CASSRGTDNYGYTF. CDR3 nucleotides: TGCGCCAGCAGTCGAGGGACAGATAACTATGGCTACACCTTC.

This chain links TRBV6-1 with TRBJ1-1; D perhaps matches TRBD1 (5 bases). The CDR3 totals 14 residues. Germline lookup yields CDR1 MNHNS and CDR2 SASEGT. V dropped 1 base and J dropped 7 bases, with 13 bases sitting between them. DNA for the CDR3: TGTGCCAGCAGTGAAGGGGGGTGGGGGAGTGAAGCTTTCTTT. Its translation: CASSEGGWGSEAFF.

CDR3 in amino acids: CASSLAPGVSTNEKLFF. The CDR3 DNA is TGCGCCAGCAGCTTGGCCCCAGGTGTATCAACTAATGAAAAACTGTTTTTT. The chain combines TRBV5-1 with TRBJ1-4; unclear D gene. V lost 0 bases and J 0 bases, leaving 12 bases between the germline ends. This CDR3 has 17 amino acids. Germline CDR1 SGHRS, CDR2 YFSETQ.

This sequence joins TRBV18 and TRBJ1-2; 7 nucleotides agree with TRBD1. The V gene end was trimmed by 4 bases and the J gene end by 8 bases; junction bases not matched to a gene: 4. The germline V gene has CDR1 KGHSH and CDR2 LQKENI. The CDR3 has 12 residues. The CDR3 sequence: CASSQDRVGYTF. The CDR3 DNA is TGTGCCAGCTCACAAGACAGGGTCGGCTACACCTTC.

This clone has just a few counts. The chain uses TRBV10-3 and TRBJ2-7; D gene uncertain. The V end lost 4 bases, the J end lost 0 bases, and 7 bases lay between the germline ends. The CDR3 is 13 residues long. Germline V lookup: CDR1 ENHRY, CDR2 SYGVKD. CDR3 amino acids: CAISGRISYEQYF. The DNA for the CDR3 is TGTGCCATCAGTGGAAGGATCTCCTACGAGCAGTACTTC.

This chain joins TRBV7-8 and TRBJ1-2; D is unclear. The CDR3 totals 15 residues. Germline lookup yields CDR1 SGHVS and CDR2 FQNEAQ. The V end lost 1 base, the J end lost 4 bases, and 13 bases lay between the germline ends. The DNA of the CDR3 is TGTGCCAGCAGCTTAGAGCGGCTAATAGGCTATGGCTACACCTTC. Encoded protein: CASSLERLIGYGYTF. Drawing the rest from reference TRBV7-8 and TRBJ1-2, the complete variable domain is GAGVSQSPRYKVAKRGQDVALRCDPISGHVSLFWYQQALGQGPEFLTYFQNEAQLDKSGLPSDRFFAERPEGSVSTLKIQRTQQEDSAVYLCASSLERLIGYGYTFGSGTRLTVV.

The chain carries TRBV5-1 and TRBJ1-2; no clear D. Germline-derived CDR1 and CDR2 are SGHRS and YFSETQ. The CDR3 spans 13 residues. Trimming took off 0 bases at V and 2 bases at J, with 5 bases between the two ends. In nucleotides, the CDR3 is TGCGCCAGCAGCTTGGCGGAAAACTATGGCTACACCTTC. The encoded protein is CASSLAENYGYTF.

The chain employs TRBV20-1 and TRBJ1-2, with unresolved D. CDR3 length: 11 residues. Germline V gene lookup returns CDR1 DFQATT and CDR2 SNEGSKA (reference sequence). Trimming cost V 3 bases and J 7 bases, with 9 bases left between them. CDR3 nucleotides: TGCAGTGCTAGTGCCGGAAGTGGCTACACCTTC. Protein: CSASAGSGYTF.

In nucleotides, the CDR3 is TGTGCCAGCGCGAAAACAGGGGGACGAGGAAACATTCAGTACTTC. It translates to CASAKTGGRGNIQYF. The V and J genes are TRBV28 and TRBJ2-4, with TRBD1 matching over 8 bases. The CDR3 sequence is 15 residues long. The germline gives CDR1 MDHEN, CDR2 SYDVKM. V trimming: 8 bases; J trimming: 6 bases; junction bases outside the gene matches: 12.

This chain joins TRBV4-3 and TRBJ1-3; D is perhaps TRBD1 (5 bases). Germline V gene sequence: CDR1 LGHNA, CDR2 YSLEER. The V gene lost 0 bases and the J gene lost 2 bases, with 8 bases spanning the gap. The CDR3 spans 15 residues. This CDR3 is CASSQDLGAGNTIYF. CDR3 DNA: TGCGCCAGCAGCCAAGATTTAGGGGCTGGAAACACCATATATTTT.

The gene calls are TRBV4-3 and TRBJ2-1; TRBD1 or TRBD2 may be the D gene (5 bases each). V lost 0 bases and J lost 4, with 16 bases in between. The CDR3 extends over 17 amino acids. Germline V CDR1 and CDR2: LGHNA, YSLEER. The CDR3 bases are TGCGCCAGCAGCCAAGATTCTTTGTCGGGACCTTACAATGAGCAGTTCTTC. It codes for CASSQDSLSGPYNEQFF.

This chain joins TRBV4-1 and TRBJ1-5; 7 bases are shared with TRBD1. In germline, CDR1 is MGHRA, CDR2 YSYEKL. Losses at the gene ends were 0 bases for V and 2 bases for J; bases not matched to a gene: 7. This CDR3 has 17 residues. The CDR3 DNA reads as TGCGCCAGCAGCCAAGAAGGGGGCAGGATGGGCAATCAGCCCCAGCATTTT. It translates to CASSQEGGRMGNQPQHF.

The DNA of the CDR3 is TGTGCCAGCAGTGTTAATAGCGGGAGGTCGGTAGACAATGAGCAGTTCTTC. The encoded protein is CASSVNSGRSVDNEQFF. V and J are TRBV6-4 and TRBJ2-1, with 10 bases fitting TRBD2. The CDR3 runs 17 residues. Germline V lookup: CDR1 MRHNA, CDR2 SNTAGT. The ends lost 4 bases at V and 5 bases at J; junction bases unmatched: 11.